This TCR beta chain was obtained from a study of tumour-infiltrating T cells in Burkitt lymphoma. Study overall: Survival, overall and progression-free, tracked with productive clonality.

Germline trimming cut 4 bases from V and 0 bases from J; bases unmatched to any gene: 9. CDR3 length equals 18 residues. Per germline, CDR1 LGHNA and CDR2 YSLEER. Produced via immunoSEQ multiplex PCR; TCRdb's table is partial and in-frame only. In the table there are thousands of clones, over 75% of which are singletons. Sequencing input: tumor tissue. This TCR derives from a human donor with diffuse large B-cell lymphoma. The chain combines TRBV4-3 with TRBJ1-4; 9 bases align to TRBD1. CDR3 coding DNA: TGCGCCAGCAGCCCATCCGGACAGGGGCTTGCAACTAATGAAAAACTGTTTTTT. This translates into CASSPSGQGLATNEKLFF.